This T cell receptor (beta chain) was sequenced in a study of neurological immune-mediated disorders. Whole-study results and caveats: None of the CDR3 amino acid sequences of expanded clones recurred across subjects, suggesting private repertoires in all groups.

As to this clonotype: Its matching antigen is unknown.

Documented time point: longitudinal time-point 3. Every sequencing run generated in excess of 180 million TCR-beta sequences. These sequences covered 15-18 subjects. TCRdb processed the 5' RACE reads anew with MiXCR; each CDR3 protein has one entry. This table has about 99,000 distinct CDR3 sequences, more than 10% appearing once. From germline, CDR1 is SGHRS and CDR2 YFSETQ. The CDR3 loop spans 17 amino acids. The ends lost 4 bases at V and 5 bases at J; junction bases unmatched: 17. The J gene is TRBJ2-7, the V gene TRBV5-1, with 8 nucleotides matching TRBD2. The receptor was isolated from a female donor with HTLV-1-associated myelopathy (HAM/TSP). Sequencing used PBMCs. The CDR3 region is CASSPTGSGGGINEQYF. CDR3 nucleotides: TGCGCCAGCAGCCCGACCGGGTCGGGGGGGGGCATCAACGAGCAGTACTTC.